The subject of this entry is one T cell receptor (beta chain). The record originates from a study of blood T cell repertoires in COVID-19. About the study: The United States, Italy and Spain provided the acute and convalescent COVID-19 samples.

Generated by immunoSEQ multiplex PCR, the TCRdb table keeps only in-frame clones and is missing some. The table has just over 300,000 clones, approximately 89% seen once. The germline CDR1 and CDR2 sequences are SGHRS and YFSETQ. The CDR3 is 13 residues long. V was clipped by 4 bases and J by 2 bases, with 9 bases between them. V is TRBV5-1 and J is TRBJ1-2, with D possibly TRBD1 on 5 matching bases. Material: peripheral blood. The receptor was isolated from a woman aged 25 to 45 with COVID-19, enrolled during active disease. The CDR3, as DNA: TGCGCCAGCAGCCCTGACAGAAACTATGGCTACACCTTC. Protein product: CASSPDRNYGYTF.